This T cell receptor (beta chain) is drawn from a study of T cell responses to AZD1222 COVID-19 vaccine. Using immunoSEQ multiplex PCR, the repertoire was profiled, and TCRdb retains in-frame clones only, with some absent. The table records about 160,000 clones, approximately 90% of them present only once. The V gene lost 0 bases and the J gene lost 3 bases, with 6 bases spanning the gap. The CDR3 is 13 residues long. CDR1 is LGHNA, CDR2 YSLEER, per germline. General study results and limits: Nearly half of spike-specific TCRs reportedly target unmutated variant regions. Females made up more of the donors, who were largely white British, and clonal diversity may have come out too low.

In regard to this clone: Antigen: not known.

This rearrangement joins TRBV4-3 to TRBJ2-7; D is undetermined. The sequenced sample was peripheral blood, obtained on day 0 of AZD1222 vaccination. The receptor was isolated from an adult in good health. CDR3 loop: CASSQDKGYEQYF. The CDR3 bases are TGCGCCAGCAGCCAAGATAAGGGCTACGAGCAGTACTTC.